This record concerns one T cell receptor beta chain sequence. Amplification of TCR beta CDR3 regions was performed using RNA transcripts as template. The HTBI primer set served for first-round RT-PCR of the TCR CDR3. In TCRdb, the multiplex PCR reads were re-called with MiXCR into one record per CDR3 protein. The table shows approximately 870,000 distinct CDR3 sequences, with roughly 40% occurring only once. In germline, CDR1 is MGHDK, CDR2 SYGVNS. The CDR3 extends over 11 amino acids. Trimming stripped 8 bases from V and 1 base from J, with 5 bases between. This sample stems from a study of T cells in Graves' hyperthyroidism and ophthalmopathy.

The clonotype originates from a man aged 18 to 35 with Graves' hyperthyroidism. Sequenced input: blood. The V gene is TRBV25-1, the J gene TRBJ1-1; D uncertain. CDR3 DNA sequence: TGTGCCAGCGACCCGAACACTGAAGCTTTCTTT. Translation gives CASDPNTEAFF.